What follows are 31 T cell receptor beta chains derived from one specimen sequenced in a study of CD8 T cells in ankylosing spondylitis. One entry per CDR3 protein results from TCRdb running MiXCR on the 5' RACE reads. The sample has approximately 300,000 distinct CDR3 sequences; under 25% are singletons. Sequenced: blood, either unsorted or a sorted T cell fraction (not recorded which). Receptor source: a female donor with ankylosing spondylitis or in good health (not recorded which).

The chain is built from TRBV11-1 and TRBJ2-3; 11 nucleotides agree with TRBD2. The CDR3 has 18 residues. Trimming at V came to 2 bases and at J to 3 bases, leaving 10 bases not matched to a gene. Germline lookup yields CDR1 SGHAT and CDR2 FQDESV (reference sequence). CDR3 coding DNA: TGTGCCAGCAGCTTACCCCGGGGACTAGCGGCTACAACAGATACGCAGTATTTT. Residues: CASSLPRGLAATTDTQYF. The full variable domain, its missing parts supplied by reference TRBV11-1 and TRBJ2-3, is EAEVAQSPRYKITEKSQAVAFWCDPISGHATLYWYRQILGQGPELLVQFQDESVVDDSQLPKDRFSAERLKGVDSTLKIQPAELGDSAMYLCASSLPRGLAATTDTQYFGPGTRLTVL.

This rearrangement joins TRBV7-2 to TRBJ2-3; TRBD2 might be the D (6 bases). The germline V and J ends were trimmed by 10 bases and 6 bases, with 20 bases remaining between them. The CDR3 has 14 residues. CDR1 and CDR2 (germline): SGHTA, FQGNSA. The DNA for the CDR3 is TGTGCCACCACCGGGTCCAAGGGGAGGGATACGCAGTATTTT. Protein product: CATTGSKGRDTQYF.

The V call is TRBV20-1, the J call TRBJ2-7, with TRBD2 as a possible D gene (6 bases). The CDR3 is made up of 13 amino acids. The V end lost 6 bases, the J end lost 2 bases, and 14 bases lay between the germline ends. Germline-derived CDR1 and CDR2 are DFQATT and SNEGSKA (reference sequence). The DNA for the CDR3 is TGCAGTGCCCGGCGGGACGGTGCCTACGAGCAGTACTTC. Translated: CSARRDGAYEQYF.

The rearrangement joins TRBV7-9 to TRBJ2-6, with D unresolved. Germline lookup yields CDR1 SEHNR and CDR2 FQNEAQ (reference sequence). The CDR3 has 12 residues. V was shortened by 8 bases and J by 2 bases, with 4 bases between the two germline ends. The chain's CDR3 is CASYAGANVLTF. CDR3 DNA sequence: TGTGCCAGCTATGCTGGGGCCAACGTCCTGACTTTC.

The J gene is TRBJ2-1, the V gene TRBV12-3 or TRBV12-4; perhaps TRBD2 as D (6 bases). The CDR3 length is 17 residues. V lost 6 bases to trimming and J lost 0 bases, with 18 bases between them. Written as DNA, the CDR3 is TGTGCCAGCAGCCCCTCCGTCGGGGGTTTCTCCTACAATGAGCAGTTCTTC. This encodes CASSPSVGGFSYNEQFF.

This clonotype was observed many times. A junction end diverges from the germline sequence, so it may reflect a read error. The genes are TRBV5-1 and TRBJ2-3; D gene unclear. In germline, CDR1 is SGHRS, CDR2 YFSETQ. The CDR3 covers 14 residues. The CDR3: CASTLGRMADTQYF. The DNA of the CDR3 is TGCGCCAGCACCTTGGGAAGGATGGCAGATACGCAGTATTTT.

A few counts support this clonotype. This chain connects TRBV10-3 to TRBJ2-2; tentative D call: TRBD1 (5 bases). V was pared by 8 bases and J by 5 bases, with 33 bases between. This CDR3 has 20 amino acids. Germline CDR1 reads ENHRY; CDR2 reads SYGVKD. This CDR3 reads CAIYAPARRQRLNQTGELFF. The CDR3 region has the DNA TGTGCCATCTACGCCCCAGCCCGACGACAGCGCCTAAATCAAACCGGGGAGCTGTTTTTT.

This rearrangement joins TRBV20-1 to TRBJ2-5; D is ambiguous. V lost 4 bases, J lost 1 base, and 19 bases lay in between. CDR1 DFQATT and CDR2 SNEGSKA come from the germline V gene (reference sequence). The CDR3 totals 16 residues. CDR3: CSATLLKGRFQETQYF. CDR3 sequence (DNA): TGCAGTGCTACCCTCCTGAAGGGTCGGTTCCAAGAGACCCAGTACTTC.

The rearrangement links TRBV6-1 to TRBJ2-1; D gene uncertain. The CDR3 has 12 amino acids. Deletions cut 4 bases from V and 10 bases from J, with 11 bases between. CDR1 and CDR2 (germline): MNHNS, SASEGT. CDR3 sequence (DNA): TGTGCCAGCAGTGCCGCCCTGGAAGAGCAGTTCTTC. Its protein product is CASSAALEEQFF.

The chain recombines TRBV7-3 with TRBJ2-1; D not certain. Per the germline V gene, CDR1 is SGHTA and CDR2 is FQGTGA. Trimming shortened V by 1 base and J by 4 bases, and 5 bases separated the two germline ends. This CDR3 is built from 13 residues. The DNA of the CDR3 is TGTGCCAGCAGCTTAAGCCGGTACAATGAGCAGTTCTTC. This codes for CASSLSRYNEQFF.

The chain recombines TRBV20-1 with TRBJ2-7, with 8 bases fitting TRBD2. The CDR3 is made up of 14 amino acids. The trim removed 2 bases at V and 6 bases at J, leaving 9 bases unmatched. The germline V gene has CDR1 DFQATT and CDR2 SNEGSKA (reference sequence). CDR3 nucleotides: TGCAGTGCTAGAAATCGGCGGGAGGTAGTCGAGCAGTACTTC. It translates to CSARNRREVVEQYF.

This clonotype has more than one count but fewer than ten. The V call is TRBV10-3, the J call TRBJ1-2, with TRBD1 matching 7 bases. Per the germline V gene, CDR1 is ENHRY and CDR2 is SYGVKD. J lost 6 bases, V lost 6 bases, and 10 bases had no gene match. The CDR3 has 14 amino acids. CDR3 nucleotides: TGTGCCATCAGAGGGACAGCCGAAAACGATGGCTACACCTTC. The encoded protein is CAIRGTAENDGYTF.

V gene TRBV10-3 combines with J gene TRBJ1-1; D remains unclear. Germline V gene sequence: CDR1 ENHRY, CDR2 SYGVKD. The CDR3 spans 13 residues. Trimming took 2 bases from V and 1 from J, leaving 5 bases between them. This CDR3 is CAISEAENTEAFF. CDR3 sequence (DNA): TGTGCCATCAGTGAGGCCGAGAACACTGAAGCTTTCTTT.

The table lists this clonotype with a few counts. The genes are TRBV20-1 and TRBJ2-1, with D maybe TRBD2 (6 bases). Trimming stripped 4 bases from V and 15 bases from J, with 10 bases between. Germline V gives CDR1 DFQATT, CDR2 SNEGSKA (reference sequence). This CDR3 comprises 9 residues. CDR3 protein: CSAKEGWFF. CDR3 coding DNA: TGCAGTGCTAAGGAGGGGTGGTTCTTC.

This clonotype was recorded at least ten times. V is TRBV20-1 and J is TRBJ1-1, with D maybe TRBD1 (5 bases). V lost 4 bases to trimming and J lost 11 bases, with 14 bases between them. This CDR3 has 11 amino acids. Germline V gene data show CDR1 as DFQATT and CDR2 as SNEGSKA (reference sequence). The CDR3 region is CSAIRQIRAFF. In nucleotides, the CDR3 is TGCAGTGCTATTAGACAGATCAGGGCTTTCTTT.

The genes are TRBV20-1 and TRBJ2-3, with 8 nucleotides matching TRBD2. CDR1 and CDR2 from the germline V gene are DFQATT and SNEGSKA (reference sequence). CDR3 length: 14 amino acids. V shed 7 bases and J 3 bases; nucleotides not matched to a gene: 9. The DNA for the CDR3 is TGCAGTGGTCGGGCCAGCGGGGGAACAGATACGCAGTATTTT. Residues: CSGRASGGTDTQYF.

This clonotype was seen more than once but under ten times. This rearrangement joins TRBV29-1 to TRBJ2-7; TRBD1 matches at 11 bases. Looked up from germline, CDR1 is SQVTM and CDR2 is ANQGSEA. The CDR3 consists of 15 residues. V gave up 7 bases and J gave up 5 bases; unmatched junction bases: 13. The CDR3 DNA reads as TGCAGCGGTGGGAGTGCAGGACAGGGGGCTAACGAGCAGTACTTC. This sequence encodes CSGGSAGQGANEQYF.

This clonotype occurred many times. The chain employs TRBV29-1 and TRBJ2-7; tentative D call: TRBD2 (5 bases). The V end lost 1 base, the J end lost 2 bases, and 21 bases lay between the germline ends. CDR1 SQVTM and CDR2 ANQGSEA come from the germline V gene. This CDR3 contains 17 residues. As DNA, the CDR3 is TGCAGCGTTGAAGGAGTAGGAGGCGGAACTACGACCTACGAGCAGTACTTC. Encoded protein: CSVEGVGGGTTTYEQYF.

This chain joins TRBV29-1 and TRBJ2-1; D uncertain. CDR1 is SQVTM and CDR2 is ANQGSEA in the germline V gene. The CDR3 length is 11 residues. Deletions cut 4 bases from V and 7 bases from J, with 8 bases between. The CDR3 bases are TGCAGCGTTGGGCACGGGAATGAGCAGTTCTTC. It translates to CSVGHGNEQFF.

The chain links TRBV5-1 to TRBJ2-7; 8 bases are shared with TRBD2. The V gene's germline CDR1 is SGHRS and CDR2 YFSETQ. The CDR3 extends over 16 amino acids. The V segment lost 1 base and the J segment 6 bases; nucleotides outside the gene matches: 12. The CDR3 loop reads CASSLLGRGRYSEQYF. The CDR3 DNA reads as TGCGCCAGCAGCTTGCTAGGTCGCGGGAGGTATAGCGAGCAGTACTTC. The entire variable domain, with the rest obtained from reference TRBV5-1 and TRBJ2-7, is as follows: KAGVTQTPRYLIKTRGQQVTLSCSPISGHRSVSWYQQTPGQGLQFLFEYFSETQRNKGNFPGRFSGRQFSNSRSEMNVSTLELGDSALYLCASSLLGRGRYSEQYFGPGTRLTVT.

This chain joins TRBV10-3 and TRBJ2-2; D call uncertain. Germline CDR1 reads ENHRY; CDR2 reads SYGVKD. The CDR3 runs to 14 residues. V shed 5 bases and J shed 3 bases, with 10 bases lying between them. The CDR3: CAISSVRDTGELFF. Here the CDR3 DNA reads TGTGCCATCAGTAGCGTCAGAGACACCGGGGAGCTGTTTTTT.

The V call is TRBV2, the J call TRBJ2-1; 10 bases fit TRBD1. Germline lookup yields CDR1 SNHLY and CDR2 FYNNEI. V shed 5 bases, J shed 5 bases, and the junction held 6 bases outside the gene matches. The CDR3 covers 15 residues. The CDR3: CASSNDRGLNNEQFF. DNA of the CDR3: TGTGCCAGCAGTAACGACAGGGGGCTTAACAATGAGCAGTTCTTC.

The chain recombines TRBV6-1 with TRBJ2-3; tentative D call: TRBD1 (5 bases). Germline assignment: CDR1 MNHNS and CDR2 SASEGT. This CDR3 is 13 amino acids long. Trimming pared 9 bases from V and 2 bases from J, leaving 12 bases between. The CDR3 sequence: CASRQLVTDTQYF. The DNA of the CDR3 is TGTGCCAGTCGACAGCTAGTCACAGATACGCAGTATTTT.

J is TRBJ2-7 and V is TRBV20-1, with a tentative D call TRBD2 (7 bases). The V gene's germline CDR1 is DFQATT and CDR2 SNEGSKA (reference sequence). This CDR3 contains 15 residues. The V end lost 0 bases, the J end lost 6 bases, and 18 bases lay between the germline ends. The CDR3 here is CSARDGRGRDFEQYF. The DNA for the CDR3 is TGCAGTGCTAGAGATGGGCGGGGGCGAGATTTCGAGCAGTACTTC.

This clonotype has only a few counts. The chain combines TRBV7-2 with TRBJ2-7; 9 bases agree with TRBD1. This CDR3 has 14 residues. J gave up 3 bases and V 5 bases, and 5 bases lay outside the gene matches. Germline V CDR1 and CDR2: SGHTA, FQGNSA. The DNA of the CDR3 is TGTGCCAGCAGCATCACAGGGGGCCTCTACGAGCAGTACTTC. Amino acid sequence: CASSITGGLYEQYF. Drawing the rest from reference TRBV7-2 and TRBJ2-7, the complete variable domain is GAGVSQSPSNKVTEKGKDVELRCDPISGHTALYWYRQSLGQGLEFLIYFQGNSAPDKSGLPSDRFSAERTGGSVSTLTIQRTQQEDSAVYLCASSITGGLYEQYFGPGTRLTVT.

This clonotype was seen a handful of times. The chain couples TRBV25-1 to TRBJ1-1; D is unresolved. The CDR3 is 12 residues long. Between the trimmed V and J ends, which lost 2 bases and 9 bases, there was a span of 10 bases. Germline V lookup: CDR1 MGHDK, CDR2 SYGVNS. In DNA form, the CDR3 reads TGTGCCAGCAGTGAAGGTGGAGGAAAAGCTTTCTTT. Translation: CASSEGGGKAFF.

This chain connects TRBV6-1 to TRBJ2-3; 7 positions agree with TRBD1. Germline CDR1 reads MNHNS; CDR2 reads SASEGT. V trimming: 7 bases; J trimming: 5 bases; junction bases outside the gene matches: 12. The CDR3 has 15 residues. For the CDR3, the DNA is TGTGCCAGCAATAGGCGACAGGGAAGGGGAGATACGCAGTATTTT. Protein product: CASNRRQGRGDTQYF.

The chain uses TRBV7-9 and TRBJ2-1, with D tentatively TRBD2 (5 bases). Deletions cut 5 bases from V and 9 bases from J, with 23 bases between. The CDR3 contains 16 residues. Germline V gene lookup returns CDR1 SEHNR and CDR2 FQNEAQ (reference sequence). CDR3 amino acids: CASSPGLLFGGSEQFF. The CDR3 DNA reads TGTGCCAGCAGCCCCGGGCTCTTGTTCGGAGGATCTGAGCAGTTCTTC.

This clonotype was counted between two and nine times. The gene calls are TRBV11-2 and TRBJ2-2; 9 nucleotides line up with TRBD1. This CDR3 is built from 14 residues. V was clipped by 7 bases and J by 5 bases; unmatched bases: 5. Germline-derived CDR1 and CDR2 are SGHAT and FQNNGV. The DNA of the CDR3 is TGTGCCAGCAATCGACAGGGGGAGACCGGGGAGCTGTTTTTT. The encoded protein is CASNRQGETGELFF.

This clonotype was seen only a few times. The chain links TRBV6-5 to TRBJ1-4; D perhaps matches TRBD1 (6 bases). Germline CDR1 MNHEY, CDR2 SVGAGI. Trimming pared 2 bases from V and 3 bases from J, leaving 16 bases between. The CDR3 extends over 17 amino acids. The CDR3 DNA sequence: TGTGCCAGCAGTTACGGGTCGGGGGGCGGTTCTAATGAAAAACTGTTTTTT. This sequence encodes CASSYGSGGGSNEKLFF.

Concerning this clonotype itself: With a much larger clone just one base away, this may be a read error. The CDR3 coding sequence is TGTGCCATCAGAATAGCGGGAGCGAACATCGGGGAGCTGTTTTTT. This translates into CAIRIAGANIGELFF. The V call is TRBV10-3, the J call TRBJ2-2, with 9 bases identical to TRBD2. Germline-derived CDR1 and CDR2 are ENHRY and SYGVKD. This CDR3 contains 15 residues.